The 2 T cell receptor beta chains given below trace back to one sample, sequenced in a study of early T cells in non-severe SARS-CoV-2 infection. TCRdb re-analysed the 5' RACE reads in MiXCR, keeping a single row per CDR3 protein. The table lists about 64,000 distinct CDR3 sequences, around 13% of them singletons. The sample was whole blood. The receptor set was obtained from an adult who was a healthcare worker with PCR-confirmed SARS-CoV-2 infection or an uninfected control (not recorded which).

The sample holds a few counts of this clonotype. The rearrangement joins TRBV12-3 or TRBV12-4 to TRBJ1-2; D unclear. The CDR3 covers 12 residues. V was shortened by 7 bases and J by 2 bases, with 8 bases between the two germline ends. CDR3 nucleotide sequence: TGTGCCAGCACCCCGGACAACTATGGCTACACCTTC. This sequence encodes CASTPDNYGYTF.

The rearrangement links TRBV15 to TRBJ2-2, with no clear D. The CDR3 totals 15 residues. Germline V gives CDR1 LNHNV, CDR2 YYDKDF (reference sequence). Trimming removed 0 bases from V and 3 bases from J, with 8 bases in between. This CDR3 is CATSRDRGYTGELFF. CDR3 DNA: TGTGCCACCAGCAGAGATCGTGGGTACACCGGGGAGCTGTTTTTT.